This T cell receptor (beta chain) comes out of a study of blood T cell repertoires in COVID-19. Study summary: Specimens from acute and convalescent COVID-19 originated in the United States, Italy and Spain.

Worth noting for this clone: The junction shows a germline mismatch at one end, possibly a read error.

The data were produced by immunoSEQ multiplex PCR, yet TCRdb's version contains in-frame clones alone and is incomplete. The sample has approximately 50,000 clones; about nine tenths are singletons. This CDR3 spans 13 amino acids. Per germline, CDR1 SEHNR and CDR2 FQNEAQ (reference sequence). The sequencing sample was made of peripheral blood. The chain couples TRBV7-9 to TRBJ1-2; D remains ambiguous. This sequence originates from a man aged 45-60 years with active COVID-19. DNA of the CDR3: TGTGCCAGCAGCTCTATTCGCGGATATGGCCACACCTTC. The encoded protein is CASSSIRGYGHTF.